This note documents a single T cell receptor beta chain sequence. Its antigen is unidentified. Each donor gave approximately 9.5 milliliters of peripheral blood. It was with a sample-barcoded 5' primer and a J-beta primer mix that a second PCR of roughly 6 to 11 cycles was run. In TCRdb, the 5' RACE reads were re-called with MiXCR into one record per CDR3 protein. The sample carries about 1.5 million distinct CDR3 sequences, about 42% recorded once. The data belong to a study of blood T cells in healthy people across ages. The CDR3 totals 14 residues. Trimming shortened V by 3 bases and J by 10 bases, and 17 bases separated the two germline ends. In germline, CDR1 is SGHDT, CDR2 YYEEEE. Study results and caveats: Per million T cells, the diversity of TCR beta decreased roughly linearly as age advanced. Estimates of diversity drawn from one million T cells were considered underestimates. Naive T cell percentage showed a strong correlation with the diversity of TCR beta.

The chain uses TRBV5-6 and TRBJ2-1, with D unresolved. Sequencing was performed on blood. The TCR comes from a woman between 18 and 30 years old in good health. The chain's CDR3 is CASSSSGVGWEQFF. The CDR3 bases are TGTGCCAGCAGCTCCTCAGGAGTTGGGTGGGAGCAGTTCTTC. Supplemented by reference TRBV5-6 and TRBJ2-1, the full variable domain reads DAGVTQSPTHLIKTRGQQVTLRCSPKSGHDTVSWYQQALGQGPQFIFQYYEEEERQRGNFPDRFSGHQFPNYSSELNVNALLLGDSALYLCASSSSGVGWEQFFGPGTRLTVL.